The rows below give T cell receptor beta chains drawn from one sample of a study of CD8+ T cells in alopecia areata. The data were produced by immunoSEQ multiplex PCR, yet TCRdb's version contains in-frame clones alone and is incomplete. The table includes under 130,000 clones, about 60% detected once. The sequenced sample consisted of CD4+ T cells sorted from blood. Receptor source: a human donor in good health. CDR3s include the opening cysteine and the closing phenylalanine or tryptophan. Fields, in order: D gene, V gene, J gene, clone size, CDR3 DNA, CDR3 protein. A D gene is named only where the DNA matches it firmly. The listing skips clone size in some rows; elsewhere it reads once, few, many or a size class.

d_call: .
v_call: TRBV23-1
j_call: TRBJ1-2
clone_size: .
cdr3_nt: TGCGCCAGCAGTCAATGGGGGGCCTATGGCTACACCTTC
cdr3_aa: CASSQWGAYGYTF

d_call: TRBD1
v_call: TRBV5-6
j_call: TRBJ1-6
clone_size: few
cdr3_nt: TGTGCCAGCAGCCGGGACAGGGGAAATTCACCCCTCCACTTT
cdr3_aa: CASSRDRGNSPLHF

d_call: .
v_call: TRBV6-1
j_call: TRBJ1-5
clone_size: .
cdr3_nt: TGTGCCAGCAGTAGAGGGGACGTGGGCAATCAGCCCCAGCATTTT
cdr3_aa: CASSRGDVGNQPQHF

d_call: .
v_call: TRBV29-1
j_call: TRBJ1-2
clone_size: .
cdr3_nt: TGCAGCGTTGATGGGCCAACATTCTATGGCTACACCTTC
cdr3_aa: CSVDGPTFYGYTF

d_call: TRBD1
v_call: TRBV29-1
j_call: TRBJ1-2
clone_size: .
cdr3_nt: TGCAGCGTCCAGGGGGACATAAACTATGGCTACACCTTC
cdr3_aa: CSVQGDINYGYTF

d_call: TRBD1
v_call: TRBV30
j_call: TRBJ1-1
clone_size: .
cdr3_nt: TGTGCCTGGGTGACAGGGAGGAACACTGAAGCTTTCTTT
cdr3_aa: CAWVTGRNTEAFF

d_call: TRBD1
v_call: TRBV25-1
j_call: TRBJ2-5
clone_size: few
cdr3_nt: TGTGCCAGCAGCCACAGGGGCGGGGAGACCCAGTACTTC
cdr3_aa: CASSHRGGETQYF

d_call: TRBD2
v_call: TRBV23-1
j_call: TRBJ2-5
clone_size: .
cdr3_nt: TGCGCCAGCAGTCGCGGACTAGCGGGTTGCCAAGAGACCCAGTACTTC
cdr3_aa: CASSRGLAGCQETQYF

d_call: .
v_call: TRBV15
j_call: TRBJ1-6
clone_size: .
cdr3_nt: TGTGCCACCAGCAGACCTGATTCACCCCTCCACTTT
cdr3_aa: CATSRPDSPLHF

d_call: .
v_call: TRBV4-3
j_call: TRBJ2-5
clone_size: .
cdr3_nt: TGCGCCAGCAGCCAAGCGGCAGGCCTTTCGGGGGAGACCCAGTACTTC
cdr3_aa: CASSQAAGLSGETQYF

d_call: .
v_call: TRBV27
j_call: TRBJ1-5
clone_size: .
cdr3_nt: TGTGCCAGCAGTTTCGGGGGTAGGGGCAATCAGCCCCAGCATTTT
cdr3_aa: CASSFGGRGNQPQHF

d_call: TRBD1
v_call: TRBV29-1
j_call: TRBJ2-7
clone_size: few
cdr3_nt: TGCAGCGTGGCCGAGGGGACAGGGGTATACGAGCAGTACTTC
cdr3_aa: CSVAEGTGVYEQYF